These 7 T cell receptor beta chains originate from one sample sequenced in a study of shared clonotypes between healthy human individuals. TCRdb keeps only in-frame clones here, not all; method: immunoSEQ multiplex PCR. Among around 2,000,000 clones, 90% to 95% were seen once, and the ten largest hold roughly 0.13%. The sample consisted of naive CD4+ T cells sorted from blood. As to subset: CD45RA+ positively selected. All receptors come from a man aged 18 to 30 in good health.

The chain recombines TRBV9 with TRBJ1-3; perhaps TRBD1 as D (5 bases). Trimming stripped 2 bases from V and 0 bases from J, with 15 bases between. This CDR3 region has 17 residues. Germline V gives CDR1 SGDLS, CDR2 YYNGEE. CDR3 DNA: TGTGCCAGCAGCGTGGGGCCTACGACCCTCTCTGGAAACACCATATATTTT. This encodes CASSVGPTTLSGNTIYF.

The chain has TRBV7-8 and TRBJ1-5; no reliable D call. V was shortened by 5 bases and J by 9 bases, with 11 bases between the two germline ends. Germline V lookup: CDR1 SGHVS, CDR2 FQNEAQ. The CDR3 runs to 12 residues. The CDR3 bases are TGTGCCAGCAGCCGCGGAGAGGGGCCCCAGCATTTT. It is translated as CASSRGEGPQHF.

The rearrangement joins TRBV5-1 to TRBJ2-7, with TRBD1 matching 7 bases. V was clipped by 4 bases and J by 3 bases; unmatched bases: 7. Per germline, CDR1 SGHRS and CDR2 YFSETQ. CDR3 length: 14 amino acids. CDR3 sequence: CASSLLQGNYEQYF. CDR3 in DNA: TGCGCCAGCAGCCTCTTACAGGGGAACTACGAGCAGTACTTC.

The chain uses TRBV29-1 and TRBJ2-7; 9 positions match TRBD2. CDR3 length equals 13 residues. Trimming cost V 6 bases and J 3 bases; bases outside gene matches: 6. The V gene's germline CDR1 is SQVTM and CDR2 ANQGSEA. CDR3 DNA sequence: TGCAGCGTCGCCGGACTAGCGCACTACGAGCAGTACTTC. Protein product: CSVAGLAHYEQYF.

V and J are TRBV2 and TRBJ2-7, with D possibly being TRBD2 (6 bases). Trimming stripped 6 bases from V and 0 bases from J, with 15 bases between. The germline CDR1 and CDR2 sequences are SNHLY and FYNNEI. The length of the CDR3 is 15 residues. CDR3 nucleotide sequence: TGTGCCAGCAGAGCAAGCGGGTCTAGCTCCTACGAGCAGTACTTC. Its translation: CASRASGSSSYEQYF.

The CDR3 region has the DNA TGTGCCAGCAGCTTTAGGACTAGCGGGGAGACGGACGAGCAGTACTTC. Protein sequence: CASSFRTSGETDEQYF. The chain links TRBV5-6 to TRBJ2-7; TRBD2 aligns across 12 bases. This CDR3 spans 16 amino acids. In germline, CDR1 is SGHDT, CDR2 YYEEEE. V was pared by 2 bases and J by 5 bases, with 8 bases of the junction left unmatched.

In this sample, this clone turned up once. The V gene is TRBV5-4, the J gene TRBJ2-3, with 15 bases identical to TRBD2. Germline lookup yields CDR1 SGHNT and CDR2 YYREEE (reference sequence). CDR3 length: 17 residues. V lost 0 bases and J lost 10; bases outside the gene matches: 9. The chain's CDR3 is CASSLAGRTSGGAAQYF. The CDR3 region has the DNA TGTGCCAGCAGCTTGGCCGGGAGGACTAGCGGGGGGGCCGCGCAGTATTTT.